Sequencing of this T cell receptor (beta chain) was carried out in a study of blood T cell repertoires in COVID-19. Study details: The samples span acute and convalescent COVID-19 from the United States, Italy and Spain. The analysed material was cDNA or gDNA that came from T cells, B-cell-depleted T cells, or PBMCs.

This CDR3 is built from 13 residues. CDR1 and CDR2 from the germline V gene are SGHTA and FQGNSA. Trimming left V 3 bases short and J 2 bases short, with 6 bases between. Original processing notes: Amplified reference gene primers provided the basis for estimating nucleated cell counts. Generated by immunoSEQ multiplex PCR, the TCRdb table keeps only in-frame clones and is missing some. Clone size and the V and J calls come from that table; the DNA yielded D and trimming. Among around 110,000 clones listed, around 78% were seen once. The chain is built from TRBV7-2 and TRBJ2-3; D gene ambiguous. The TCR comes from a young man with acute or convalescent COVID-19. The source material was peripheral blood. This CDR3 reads CASSFANTDTQYF. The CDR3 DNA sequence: TGTGCCAGCAGCTTTGCTAACACAGATACGCAGTATTTT.